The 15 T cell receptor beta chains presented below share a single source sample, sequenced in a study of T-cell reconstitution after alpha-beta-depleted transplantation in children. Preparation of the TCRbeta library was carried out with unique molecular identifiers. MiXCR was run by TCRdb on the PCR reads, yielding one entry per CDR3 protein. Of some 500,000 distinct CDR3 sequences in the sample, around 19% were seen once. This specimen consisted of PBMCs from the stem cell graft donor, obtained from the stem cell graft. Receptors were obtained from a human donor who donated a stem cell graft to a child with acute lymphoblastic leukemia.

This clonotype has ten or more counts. This chain's CDR3 is CASSKRGQAPPETQYF. The DNA of the CDR3 is TGTGCCAGCTCCAAAAGGGGACAGGCCCCTCCAGAGACCCAGTACTTC. The chain carries TRBV18 and TRBJ2-5, with 8 bases matching TRBD1. This CDR3 has 16 residues. CDR1 and CDR2 from the germline V gene are KGHSH and LQKENI. V shed 6 bases, J shed 4 bases, and the junction held 13 bases outside the gene matches.

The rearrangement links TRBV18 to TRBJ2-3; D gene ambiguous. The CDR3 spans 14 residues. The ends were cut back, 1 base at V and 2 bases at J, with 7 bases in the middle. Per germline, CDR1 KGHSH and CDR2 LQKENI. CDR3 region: CASSPRSITDTQYF. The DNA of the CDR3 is TGTGCCAGCTCACCACGCTCTATCACAGATACGCAGTATTTT.

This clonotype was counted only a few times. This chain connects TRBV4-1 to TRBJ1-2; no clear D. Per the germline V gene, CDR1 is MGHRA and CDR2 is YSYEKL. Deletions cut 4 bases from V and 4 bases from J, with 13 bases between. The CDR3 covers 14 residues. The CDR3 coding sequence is TGCGCCAGCAGCCCCAGTGGCGGAATCTATGGCTACACCTTC. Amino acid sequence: CASSPSGGIYGYTF.

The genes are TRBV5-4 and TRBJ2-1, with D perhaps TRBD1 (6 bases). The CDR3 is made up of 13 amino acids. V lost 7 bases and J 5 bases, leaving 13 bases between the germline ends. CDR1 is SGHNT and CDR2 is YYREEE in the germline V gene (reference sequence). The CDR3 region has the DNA TGTGCCAGCGCGCCAGGGGCCCACAATGAGCAGTTCTTC. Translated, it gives CASAPGAHNEQFF.

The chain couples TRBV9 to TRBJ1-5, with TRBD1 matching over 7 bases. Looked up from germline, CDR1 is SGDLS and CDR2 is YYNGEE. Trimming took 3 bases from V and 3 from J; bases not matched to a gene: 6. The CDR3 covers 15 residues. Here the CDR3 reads CASSAQGDTNQPQHF. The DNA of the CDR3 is TGTGCCAGCAGCGCCCAGGGGGATACCAATCAGCCCCAGCATTTT.

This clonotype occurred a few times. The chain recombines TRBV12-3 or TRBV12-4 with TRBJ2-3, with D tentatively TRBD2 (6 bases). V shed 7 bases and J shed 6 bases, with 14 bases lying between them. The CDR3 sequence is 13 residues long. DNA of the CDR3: TGTGCCAGCACACTCCACCGGGAGGATACGCAGTATTTT. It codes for CASTLHREDTQYF.

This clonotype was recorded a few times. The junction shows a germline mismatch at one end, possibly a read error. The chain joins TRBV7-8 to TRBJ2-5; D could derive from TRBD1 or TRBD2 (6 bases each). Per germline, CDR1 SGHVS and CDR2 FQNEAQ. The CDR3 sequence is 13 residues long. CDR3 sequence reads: CASSQGRQETHYF. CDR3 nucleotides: TGTGCCAGCAGCCAGGGGAGGCAAGAGACCCATTACTTC.

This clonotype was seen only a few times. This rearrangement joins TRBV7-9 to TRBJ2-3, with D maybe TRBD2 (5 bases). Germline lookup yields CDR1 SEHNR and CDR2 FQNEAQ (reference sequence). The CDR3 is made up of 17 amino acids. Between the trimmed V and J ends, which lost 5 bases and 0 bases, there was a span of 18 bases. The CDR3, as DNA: TGTGCCAGCAGCCCGGGGATCGGACGCCGCAGCACAGATACGCAGTATTTT. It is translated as CASSPGIGRRSTDTQYF.

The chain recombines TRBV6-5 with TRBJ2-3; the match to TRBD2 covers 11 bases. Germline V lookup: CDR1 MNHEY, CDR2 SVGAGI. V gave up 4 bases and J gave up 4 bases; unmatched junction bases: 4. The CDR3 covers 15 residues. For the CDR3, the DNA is TGTGCCAGCAGTTCAACTAGCGGGAGACCAGATACGCAGTATTTT. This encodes CASSSTSGRPDTQYF.

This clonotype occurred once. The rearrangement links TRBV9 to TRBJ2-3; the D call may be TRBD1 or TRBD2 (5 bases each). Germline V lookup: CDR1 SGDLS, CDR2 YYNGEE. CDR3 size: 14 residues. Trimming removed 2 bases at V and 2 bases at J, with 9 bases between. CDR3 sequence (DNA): TGTGCCAGCAGCGTCTGGGGGTCCACAGATACGCAGTATTTT. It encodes CASSVWGSTDTQYF.

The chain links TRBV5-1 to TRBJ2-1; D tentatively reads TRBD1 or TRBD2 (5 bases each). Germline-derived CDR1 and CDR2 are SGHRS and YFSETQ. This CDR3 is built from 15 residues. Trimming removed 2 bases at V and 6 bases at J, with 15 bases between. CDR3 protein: CASSFEGLASNEQFF. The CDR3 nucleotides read TGCGCCAGCAGCTTCGAGGGGCTAGCCTCCAATGAGCAGTTCTTC.

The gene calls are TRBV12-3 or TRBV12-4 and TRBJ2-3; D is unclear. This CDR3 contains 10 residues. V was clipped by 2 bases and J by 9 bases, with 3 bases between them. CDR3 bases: TGTGCCAGCAGTTTATTCACGCAGTATTTT. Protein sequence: CASSLFTQYF.

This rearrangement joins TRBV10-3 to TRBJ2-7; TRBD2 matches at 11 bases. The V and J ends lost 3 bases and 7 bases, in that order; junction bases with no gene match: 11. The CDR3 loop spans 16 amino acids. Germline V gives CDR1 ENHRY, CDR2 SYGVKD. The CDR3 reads CAISEGSGRGTWEQYF. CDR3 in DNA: TGTGCCATCAGTGAAGGTAGCGGGAGGGGCACTTGGGAGCAGTACTTC.

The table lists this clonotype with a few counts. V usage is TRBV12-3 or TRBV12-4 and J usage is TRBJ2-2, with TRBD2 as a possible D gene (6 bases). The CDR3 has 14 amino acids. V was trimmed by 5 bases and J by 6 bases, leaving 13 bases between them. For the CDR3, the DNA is TGTGCCAGCAGTGCGGGACTCCGACCCGGGGAGCTGTTTTTT. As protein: CASSAGLRPGELFF.

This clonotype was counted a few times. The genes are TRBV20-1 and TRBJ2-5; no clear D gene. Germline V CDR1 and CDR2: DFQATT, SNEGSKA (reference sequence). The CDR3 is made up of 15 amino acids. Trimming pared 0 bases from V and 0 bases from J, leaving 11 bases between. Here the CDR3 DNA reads TGCAGTGCTAGAGATGGAGAAGCCTACCAAGAGACCCAGTACTTC. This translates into CSARDGEAYQETQYF.